This T cell receptor beta chain was recovered during a study of OX40 agonist ivuxolimab in advanced cancers. Produced via immunoSEQ multiplex PCR; TCRdb's table is partial and in-frame only. The sample holds roughly 80,000 clones, around 80% seen once. Sequences were derived from CD4+ or CD8+ T cells sorted from blood, sampled in a trial of the OX40 agonist ivuxolimab. The clonotype comes from an adult with an advanced solid tumor such as melanoma, head and neck, liver or kidney cancer.

In DNA, the CDR3 is TGTGCCAGCAGTTTGCGTTGGGGGGCGTTTGTGGGCTACACCTTC. This translates into CASSLRWGAFVGYTF. The chain is built from TRBV28 and TRBJ1-2, with D possibly matching TRBD1 (6 bases). The CDR3 loop spans 15 amino acids. Trimming shortened V by 3 bases and J by 8 bases, and 19 bases separated the two germline ends. From germline, CDR1 is MDHEN and CDR2 SYDVKM.